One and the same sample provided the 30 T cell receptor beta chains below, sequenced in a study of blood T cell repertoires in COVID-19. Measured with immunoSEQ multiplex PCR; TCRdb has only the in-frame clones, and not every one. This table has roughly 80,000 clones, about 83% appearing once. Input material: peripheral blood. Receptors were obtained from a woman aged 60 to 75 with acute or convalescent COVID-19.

The CDR3 sequence: CASSSEPDRDRYEAFF. The CDR3 coding sequence is TGTGCCAGCAGCTCCGAACCCGACAGGGACCGTTATGAAGCTTTCTTT. The V and J genes are TRBV11-3 and TRBJ1-1; 7 bases are shared with TRBD1. V dropped 4 bases and J dropped 7; count of bases not matched to a gene: 15. The germline V gene encodes CDR1 SGHNT and CDR2 YENEEA. This CDR3 region has 16 residues.

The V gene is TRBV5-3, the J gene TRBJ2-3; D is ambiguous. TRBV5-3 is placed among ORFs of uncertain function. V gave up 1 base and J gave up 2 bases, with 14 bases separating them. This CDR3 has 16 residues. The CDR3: CARSLSYHSYTDTQYF. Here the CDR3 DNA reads TGTGCCAGAAGCTTGTCTTACCACTCATACACAGATACGCAGTATTTT.

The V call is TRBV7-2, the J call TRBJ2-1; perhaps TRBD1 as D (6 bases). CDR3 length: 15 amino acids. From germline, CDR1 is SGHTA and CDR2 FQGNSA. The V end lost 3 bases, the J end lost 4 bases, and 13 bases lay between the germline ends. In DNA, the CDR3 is TGTGCCAGCAGCTTGATACAGGGTGAATACAATGAGCAGTTCTTC. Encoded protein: CASSLIQGEYNEQFF.

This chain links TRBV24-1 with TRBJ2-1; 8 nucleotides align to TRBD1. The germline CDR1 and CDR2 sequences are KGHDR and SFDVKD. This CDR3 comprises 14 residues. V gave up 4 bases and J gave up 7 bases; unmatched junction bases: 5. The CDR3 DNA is TGTGCCACCAGTGACCCGGACAGGGTGAATGAGCAGTTCTTC. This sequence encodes CATSDPDRVNEQFF.

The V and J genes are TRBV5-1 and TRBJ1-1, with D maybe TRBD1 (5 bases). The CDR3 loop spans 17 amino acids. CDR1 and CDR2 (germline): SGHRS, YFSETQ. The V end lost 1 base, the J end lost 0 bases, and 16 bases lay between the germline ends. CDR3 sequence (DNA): TGCGCCAGCAGCTTGTTATCCAGGGCAGGGCTGAACACTGAAGCTTTCTTT. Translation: CASSLLSRAGLNTEAFF.

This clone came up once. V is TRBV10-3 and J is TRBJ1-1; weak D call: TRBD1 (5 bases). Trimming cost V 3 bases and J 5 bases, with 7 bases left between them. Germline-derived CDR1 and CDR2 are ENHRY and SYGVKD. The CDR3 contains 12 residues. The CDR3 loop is CAISERQTEAFF. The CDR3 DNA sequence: TGTGCCATCAGTGAAAGACAGACTGAAGCTTTCTTT.

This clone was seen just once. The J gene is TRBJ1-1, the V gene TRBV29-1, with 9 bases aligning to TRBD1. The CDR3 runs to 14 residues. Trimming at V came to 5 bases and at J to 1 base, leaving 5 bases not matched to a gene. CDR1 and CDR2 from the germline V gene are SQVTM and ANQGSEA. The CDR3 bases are TGCAGCGTTCGACAGGGGGGGGAGAACACTGAAGCTTTCTTT. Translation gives CSVRQGGENTEAFF.

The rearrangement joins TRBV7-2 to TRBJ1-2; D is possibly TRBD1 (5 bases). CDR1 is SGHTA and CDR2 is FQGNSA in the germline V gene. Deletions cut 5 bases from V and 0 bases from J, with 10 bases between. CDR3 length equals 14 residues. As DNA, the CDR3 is TGTGCCAGCAGCCCCTGGACACCTAACTATGGCTACACCTTC. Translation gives CASSPWTPNYGYTF. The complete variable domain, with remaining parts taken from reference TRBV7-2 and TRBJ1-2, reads GAGVSQSPSNKVTEKGKDVELRCDPISGHTALYWYRQSLGQGLEFLIYFQGNSAPDKSGLPSDRFSAERTGGSVSTLTIQRTQQEDSAVYLCASSPWTPNYGYTFGSGTRLTVV.

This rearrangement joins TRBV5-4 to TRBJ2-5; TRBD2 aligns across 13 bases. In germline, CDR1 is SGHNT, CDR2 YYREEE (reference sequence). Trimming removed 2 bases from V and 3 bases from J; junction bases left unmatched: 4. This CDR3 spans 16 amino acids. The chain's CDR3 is CASSFTSGGAEETQYF. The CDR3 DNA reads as TGTGCCAGCAGCTTTACTAGCGGGGGGGCCGAAGAGACCCAGTACTTC.

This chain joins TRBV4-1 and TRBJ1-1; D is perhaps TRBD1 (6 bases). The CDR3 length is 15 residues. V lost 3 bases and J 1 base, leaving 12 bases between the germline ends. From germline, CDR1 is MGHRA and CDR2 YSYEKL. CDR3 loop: CASSQIGRGNTEAFF. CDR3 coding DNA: TGCGCCAGCAGCCAGATTGGCAGGGGGAACACTGAAGCTTTCTTT.

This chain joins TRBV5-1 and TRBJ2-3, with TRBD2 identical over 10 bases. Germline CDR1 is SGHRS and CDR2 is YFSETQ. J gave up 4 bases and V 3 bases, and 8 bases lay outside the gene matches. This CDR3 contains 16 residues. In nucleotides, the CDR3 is TGCGCCAGCAGCTATCCCCTAGCGGGAGCTCCAGATACGCAGTATTTT. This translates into CASSYPLAGAPDTQYF.

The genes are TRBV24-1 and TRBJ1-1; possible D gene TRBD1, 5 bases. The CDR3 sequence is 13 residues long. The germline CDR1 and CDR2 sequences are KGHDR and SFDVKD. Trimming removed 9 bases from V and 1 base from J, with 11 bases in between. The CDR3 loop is CATPGRANTEAFF. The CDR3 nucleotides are TGTGCCACCCCCGGCAGGGCGAACACTGAAGCTTTCTTT.

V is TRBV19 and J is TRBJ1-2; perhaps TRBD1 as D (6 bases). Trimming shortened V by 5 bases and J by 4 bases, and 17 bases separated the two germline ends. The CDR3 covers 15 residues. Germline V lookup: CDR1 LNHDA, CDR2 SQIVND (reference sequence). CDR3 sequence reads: CASSPSSTGSYGYTF. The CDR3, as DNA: TGTGCCAGTAGTCCATCGTCGACAGGTAGCTATGGCTACACCTTC.

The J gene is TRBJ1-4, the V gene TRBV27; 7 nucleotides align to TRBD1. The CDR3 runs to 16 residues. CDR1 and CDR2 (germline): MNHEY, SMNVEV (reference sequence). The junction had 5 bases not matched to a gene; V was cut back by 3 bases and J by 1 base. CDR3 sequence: CASSFHRGVTNEKLFF. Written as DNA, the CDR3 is TGTGCCAGCAGTTTCCACAGGGGAGTAACTAATGAAAAACTGTTTTTT.

The CDR3 DNA sequence: TGTGCCAGCAGCTTAGCGGGGGGTAACCAAGAGACCCAGTACTTC. This sequence encodes CASSLAGGNQETQYF. The gene calls are TRBV7-3 and TRBJ2-5; 8 positions agree with TRBD2. The length of the CDR3 is 15 residues. The germline V gene has CDR1 SGHTA and CDR2 FQGTGA. V dropped 2 bases and J dropped 0; count of bases not matched to a gene: 2.

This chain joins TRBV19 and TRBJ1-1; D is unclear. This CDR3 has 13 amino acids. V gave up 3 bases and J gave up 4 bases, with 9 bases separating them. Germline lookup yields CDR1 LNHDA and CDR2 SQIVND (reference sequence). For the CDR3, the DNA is TGTGCCAGTAGTATGAGAGTGGTCACTGAAGCTTTCTTT. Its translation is CASSMRVVTEAFF.

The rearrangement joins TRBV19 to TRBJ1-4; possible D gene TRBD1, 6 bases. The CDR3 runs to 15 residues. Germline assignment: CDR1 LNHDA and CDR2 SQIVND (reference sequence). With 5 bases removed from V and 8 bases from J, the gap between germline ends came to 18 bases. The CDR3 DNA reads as TGTGCCAGTAGTCTCCGGGGGGACATTGGCGAAAAACTGTTTTTT. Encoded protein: CASSLRGDIGEKLFF.

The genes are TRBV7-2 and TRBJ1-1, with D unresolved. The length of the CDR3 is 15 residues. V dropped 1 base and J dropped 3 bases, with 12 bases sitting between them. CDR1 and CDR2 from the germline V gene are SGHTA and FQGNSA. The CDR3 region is CASSLVGAGDTEAFF. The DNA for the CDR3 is TGTGCCAGCAGCTTAGTGGGAGCTGGGGACACTGAAGCTTTCTTT.

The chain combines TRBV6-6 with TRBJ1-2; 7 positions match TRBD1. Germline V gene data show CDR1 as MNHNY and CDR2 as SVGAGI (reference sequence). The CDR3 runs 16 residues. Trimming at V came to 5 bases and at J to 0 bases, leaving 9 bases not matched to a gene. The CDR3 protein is CASSHQGGPTNYGYTF. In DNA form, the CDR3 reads TGTGCCAGCAGTCACCAGGGGGGACCCACTAACTATGGCTACACCTTC.

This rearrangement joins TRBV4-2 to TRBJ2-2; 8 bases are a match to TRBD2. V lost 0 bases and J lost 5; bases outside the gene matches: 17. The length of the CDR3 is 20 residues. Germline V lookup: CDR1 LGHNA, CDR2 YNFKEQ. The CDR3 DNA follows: TGTGCCAGCAGCCAAGATGCAAGAGGAGCGGGGGCCTCCGGGACCGGGGAGCTGTTTTTT. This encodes CASSQDARGAGASGTGELFF.

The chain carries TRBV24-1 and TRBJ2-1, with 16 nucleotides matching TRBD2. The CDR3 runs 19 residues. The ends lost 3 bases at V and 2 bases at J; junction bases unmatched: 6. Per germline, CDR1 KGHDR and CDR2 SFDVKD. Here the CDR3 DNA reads TGTGCCACCAGTGATCCCGGGACTAGCGGGGGGGCGGCCTACAATGAGCAGTTCTTC. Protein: CATSDPGTSGGAAYNEQFF.

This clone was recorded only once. The CDR3 sequence is CASSSAGGTDTQYF. The CDR3 DNA follows: TGTGCCAGCTCAAGCGCGGGGGGCACAGATACGCAGTATTTT. The chain joins TRBV18 to TRBJ2-3; 7 bases are a match to TRBD2. V was clipped by 5 bases and J by 1 base; unmatched bases: 3. The V gene's germline CDR1 is KGHSH and CDR2 LQKENI. CDR3 length: 14 residues.

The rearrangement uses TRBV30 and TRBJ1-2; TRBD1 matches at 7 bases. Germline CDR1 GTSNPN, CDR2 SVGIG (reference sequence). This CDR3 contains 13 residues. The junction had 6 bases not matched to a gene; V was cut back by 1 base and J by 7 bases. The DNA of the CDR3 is TGTGCCTGGAGTGGTATGACAGGGAGTGGCTACACCTTC. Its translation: CAWSGMTGSGYTF.

CDR3 loop: CASSLAQGSSGNTIYF. The CDR3 nucleotides are TGTGCCAGCAGCTTAGCGCAGGGCAGCTCTGGAAACACCATATATTTT. V gene TRBV7-6 combines with J gene TRBJ1-3; perhaps TRBD1 as D (5 bases). This CDR3 is built from 16 residues. Trimming removed 0 bases from V and 0 bases from J, with 9 bases in between. The germline CDR1 and CDR2 sequences are SGHVS and FNYEAQ. The full variable domain, its missing parts supplied by reference TRBV7-6 and TRBJ1-3, is GAGVSQSPRYKVTKRGQDVALRCDPISGHVSLYWYRQALGQGPEFLTYFNYEAQQDKSGLPNDRFSAERPEGSISTLTIQRTEQRDSAMYRCASSLAQGSSGNTIYFGEGSWLTVV.

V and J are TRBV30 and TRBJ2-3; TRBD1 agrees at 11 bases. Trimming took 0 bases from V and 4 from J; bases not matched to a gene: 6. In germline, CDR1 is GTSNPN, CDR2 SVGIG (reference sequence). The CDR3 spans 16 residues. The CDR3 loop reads CAWSVLWTGGADTQYF. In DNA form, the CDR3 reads TGTGCCTGGAGTGTACTATGGACAGGGGGCGCAGATACGCAGTATTTT. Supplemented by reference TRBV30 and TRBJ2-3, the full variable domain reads SQTIHQWPATLVQPVGSPLSLECTVEGTSNPNLYWYRQAAGRGLQLLFYSVGIGQISSEVPQNLSASRPQDRQFILSSKKLLLSDSGFYLCAWSVLWTGGADTQYFGPGTRLTVL.

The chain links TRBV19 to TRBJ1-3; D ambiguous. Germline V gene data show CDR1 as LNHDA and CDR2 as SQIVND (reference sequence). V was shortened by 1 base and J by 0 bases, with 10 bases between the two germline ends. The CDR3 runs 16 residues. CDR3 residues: CASSIGAPFSGNTIYF. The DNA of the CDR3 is TGTGCCAGTAGTATAGGAGCGCCGTTCTCTGGAAACACCATATATTTT.

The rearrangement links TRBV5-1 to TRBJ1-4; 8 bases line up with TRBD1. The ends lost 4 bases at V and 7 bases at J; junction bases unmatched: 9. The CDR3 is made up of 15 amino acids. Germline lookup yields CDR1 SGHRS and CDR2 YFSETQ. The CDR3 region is CASSILGQGGEKLFF. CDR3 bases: TGCGCCAGCAGCATCCTCGGACAGGGCGGTGAAAAACTGTTTTTT.

The CDR3 sequence: CASSPGTGNVGYGYTF. The CDR3 DNA sequence: TGCGCCAGCAGCCCCGGGACAGGGAATGTGGGCTATGGCTACACCTTC. The chain links TRBV5-1 to TRBJ1-2; TRBD1 agrees at 9 bases. The CDR3 is 16 amino acids. Germline CDR1 reads SGHRS; CDR2 reads YFSETQ. Trimming cost V 4 bases and J 4 bases; bases outside gene matches: 11.

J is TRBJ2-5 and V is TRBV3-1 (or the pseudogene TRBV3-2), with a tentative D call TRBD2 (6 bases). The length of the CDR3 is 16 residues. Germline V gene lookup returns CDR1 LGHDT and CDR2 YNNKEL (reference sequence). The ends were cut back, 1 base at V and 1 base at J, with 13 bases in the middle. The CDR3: CASSQVVGGSQETQYF. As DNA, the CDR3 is TGTGCCAGCAGCCAAGTTGTGGGGGGTTCCCAAGAGACCCAGTACTTC.

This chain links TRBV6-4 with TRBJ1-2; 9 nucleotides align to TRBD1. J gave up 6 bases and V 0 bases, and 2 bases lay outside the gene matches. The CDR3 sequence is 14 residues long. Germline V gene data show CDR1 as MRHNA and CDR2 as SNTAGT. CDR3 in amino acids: CASSDSGQGHGYTF. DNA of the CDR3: TGTGCCAGCAGTGACTCGGGACAGGGACATGGCTACACCTTC.